In its sample, the clone carrying this T cell receptor beta chain was seen once. The sample originates from a study of glioma-infiltrating T cells. V was cut by 5 bases and J by 2 bases, with 16 bases left in between. The CDR3 spans 15 residues. The germline V gene has CDR1 MNHEY and CDR2 SVGAGI. TCR alpha and beta CDR3 regions were amplified from RNA using iRepertoire nested multiplex PCR. TCRdb reprocessed the multiplex PCR reads via MiXCR and lists one record per CDR3 protein. This table holds roughly 350,000 distinct CDR3 sequences, roughly two fifths found once. The receptor's source is a human donor with low-grade glioma or glioblastoma, undergoing nonglioma brain surgery, or in good health (not recorded which). Sequencing was done on a sample of glioma tissue, nonneoplastic brain tissue, or PBMCs (not recorded which). The J gene is TRBJ2-7, the V gene TRBV6-5, with D perhaps matching TRBD1 (6 bases). CDR3 coding DNA: TGTGCCAGCAGTCACCCCGCAGGGGTGGCCTACGAGCAGTACTTC. It yields the protein CASSHPAGVAYEQYF.